These 5 T cell receptor beta chains share one sample of origin, sequenced in a study of neoadjuvant anti-PD-1 for oral cavity cancer. Assay: immunoSEQ multiplex PCR; the TCRdb copy retains only in-frame clones and omits some. This table holds around 60,000 clones, roughly 80% found once. The sequencing used PBMCs, collected before nivolumab (anti-PD-1) treatment. These receptors were obtained from a person between 40 and 79 years old with oral cavity squamous cell carcinoma.

The chain employs TRBV19 and TRBJ2-2; 8 bases match TRBD1. This CDR3 is built from 16 residues. Germline CDR1 is LNHDA and CDR2 is SQIVND (reference sequence). The trim removed 6 bases at V and 0 bases at J, leaving 6 bases unmatched. Written as DNA, the CDR3 is TGTGCCAGTAGGCGACCGGGACAGGCGAACACCGGGGAGCTGTTTTTT. Amino acid sequence: CASRRPGQANTGELFF.

The CDR3 reads CASSYGGTGTSEAFF. CDR3 nucleotide sequence: TGTGCCAGCAGCTACGGGGGGACAGGGACTTCTGAAGCTTTCTTT. V and J are TRBV11-3 and TRBJ1-1; 9 nucleotides agree with TRBD1. From germline, CDR1 is SGHNT and CDR2 YENEEA. The J segment lost 6 bases and the V segment lost 4 bases, leaving 9 bases of the junction unmatched. The CDR3 is made up of 15 amino acids.

The chain couples TRBV5-1 to TRBJ1-4; perhaps TRBD1 as D (6 bases). Germline loops: CDR1 SGHRS, CDR2 YFSETQ. Trimming stripped 0 bases from V and 6 bases from J, with 12 bases between. This CDR3 comprises 15 residues. The CDR3 region has the DNA TGCGCCAGCAGCTTGGCCGGGGGGGCCGATGAAAAACTGTTTTTT. Translating it yields CASSLAGGADEKLFF.

This clone was counted only a few times. The CDR3 DNA reads TGCGCCAGCAAAGAAATATACGAGCAGTACTTC. It yields the protein CASKEIYEQYF. The chain links TRBV10-2 to TRBJ2-7, with D unclear. The CDR3 length is 11 residues. Germline CDR1 reads WSHSY; CDR2 reads SAAADI. V was clipped by 7 bases and J by 4 bases, with 8 bases between them.

J is TRBJ2-7 and V is TRBV5-5; D not resolved. The CDR3 contains 13 residues. V lost 0 bases and J lost 2, with 6 bases in between. The germline V gene has CDR1 SGHKS and CDR2 YYEKEE (reference sequence). Written as DNA, the CDR3 is TGTGCCAGCAGCTTGGAGGTTGCCTACGAGCAGTACTTC. This codes for CASSLEVAYEQYF.